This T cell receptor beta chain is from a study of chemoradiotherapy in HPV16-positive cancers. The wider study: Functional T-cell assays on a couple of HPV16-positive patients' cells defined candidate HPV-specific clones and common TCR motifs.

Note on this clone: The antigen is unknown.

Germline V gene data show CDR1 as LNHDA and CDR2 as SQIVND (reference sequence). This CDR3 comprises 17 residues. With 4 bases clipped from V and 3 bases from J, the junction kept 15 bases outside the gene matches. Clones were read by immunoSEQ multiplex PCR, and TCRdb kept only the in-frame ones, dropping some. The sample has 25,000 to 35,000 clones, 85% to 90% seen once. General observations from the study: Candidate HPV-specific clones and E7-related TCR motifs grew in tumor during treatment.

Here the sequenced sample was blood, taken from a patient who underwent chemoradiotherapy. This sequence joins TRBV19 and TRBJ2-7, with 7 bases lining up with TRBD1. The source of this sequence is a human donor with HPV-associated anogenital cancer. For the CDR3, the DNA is TGTGCCAGTAGTACGCCATTGACAGGGACGGGGATCTACGAGCAGTACTTC. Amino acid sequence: CASSTPLTGTGIYEQYF.